The 21 T cell receptor beta chains in this list originate from one sample, sequenced in a study of blood T cell repertoires in COVID-19. Only in-frame clones appear in the TCRdb table, and some are missing; sequencing was by immunoSEQ multiplex PCR. The sample has 180,000 or so clones, 75% to 90% seen once. Source material: peripheral blood. The receptors stem from a man in his forties or fifties with acute or convalescent COVID-19.

The chain combines TRBV19 with TRBJ2-2; TRBD2 matches at 13 bases. CDR3 length equals 18 residues. V lost 3 bases, J lost 5 bases, and 9 bases stayed unmatched. Germline values: CDR1 LNHDA, CDR2 SQIVND (reference sequence). The CDR3: CASSIPTSGGRVTGELFF. CDR3 nucleotide sequence: TGTGCCAGTAGTATCCCGACTAGCGGGGGGCGGGTTACCGGGGAGCTGTTTTTT.

This rearrangement joins TRBV7-9 to TRBJ1-1; D unclear. Trimming cost V 4 bases and J 4 bases, with 7 bases left between them. This CDR3 is 12 amino acids long. The germline V gene has CDR1 SEHNR and CDR2 FQNEAQ (reference sequence). CDR3 nucleotides: TGTGCCAGCAGCTCAAGAGGCACTGAAGCTTTCTTT. Encoded protein: CASSSRGTEAFF.

This chain joins TRBV6-4 and TRBJ2-3; tentatively, D is TRBD2 (6 bases). Germline CDR1 reads MRHNA; CDR2 reads SNTAGT. The CDR3 is made up of 16 amino acids. Trimming took 8 bases from V and 3 from J, leaving 21 bases between them. CDR3 DNA: TGTGCCAGCGGACCCCGGGACTCGCTAGGAACAGATACGCAGTATTTT. Protein product: CASGPRDSLGTDTQYF.

CDR3 bases: TGTGCCAGCAGTTCCCACGCCGGGGGGCGAGTCGGGGAGCTGTTTTTT. Protein sequence: CASSSHAGGRVGELFF. The chain is built from TRBV6-2 or TRBV6-3 and TRBJ2-2, with D maybe TRBD2 (7 bases). The ends were cut back, 4 bases at V and 7 bases at J, with 19 bases in the middle. The CDR3 runs to 16 residues. Germline V gene sequence: CDR1 MNHEY, CDR2 SVGEGT.

V usage is TRBV2 and J usage is TRBJ2-7, with 7 bases lining up with TRBD1. Germline V gives CDR1 SNHLY, CDR2 FYNNEI. The CDR3 is made up of 15 amino acids. V was pared by 6 bases and J by 2 bases, with 10 bases of the junction left unmatched. CDR3 DNA: TGTGCCAGCAGCGCGTACAGGGGTGGGACCTACGAGCAGTACTTC. Encoded protein: CASSAYRGGTYEQYF.

The chain couples TRBV18 to TRBJ2-7, with TRBD1 matching 8 bases. The CDR3 extends over 14 amino acids. V lost 3 bases to trimming and J lost 3 bases; unmatched junction nucleotides: 4. The V gene's germline CDR1 is KGHSH and CDR2 LQKENI. The CDR3 nucleotides read TGTGCCAGCTCACCCCGACAGGGGATCTACGAGCAGTACTTC. Amino acids: CASSPRQGIYEQYF. The whole variable domain, remainder taken from reference TRBV18 and TRBJ2-7, is NAGVMQNPRHLVRRRGQEARLRCSPMKGHSHVYWYRQLPEEGLKFMVYLQKENIIDESGMPKERFSAEFPKEGPSILRIQQVVRGDSAAYFCASSPRQGIYEQYFGPGTRLTVT.

The chain recombines TRBV2 with TRBJ1-1, with D perhaps matching TRBD1 (6 bases). From germline, CDR1 is SNHLY and CDR2 FYNNEI. The CDR3 is 14 residues long. The V gene lost 3 bases and the J gene lost 6 bases, with 14 bases spanning the gap. The CDR3 bases are TGTGCCAGCAGTGATCACAGGGTTCTTGCTGAAGCTTTCTTT. Translating it yields CASSDHRVLAEAFF.

The chain carries TRBV6-2 or TRBV6-3 and TRBJ2-1, with D perhaps TRBD2 (5 bases). V was cut by 2 bases and J by 8 bases, with 13 bases left in between. The CDR3 is made up of 14 amino acids. Germline V gene data show CDR1 as MNHEY and CDR2 as SVGEGT. Written as DNA, the CDR3 is TGTGCCAGCAGTTACGACGGGAATCTGGATGAGCAGTTCTTC. Its protein is CASSYDGNLDEQFF.

The chain uses TRBV5-1 and TRBJ1-1; 7 bases fit TRBD1. CDR1 and CDR2 (germline): SGHRS, YFSETQ. V shed 0 bases and J 5 bases; nucleotides not matched to a gene: 1. There are 13 residues in the CDR3. The CDR3 DNA reads TGCGCCAGCAGCTTGGTCAGGGGGACTGAAGCTTTCTTT. It is translated as CASSLVRGTEAFF. Full variable domain (missing parts from reference TRBV5-1 and TRBJ1-1): KAGVTQTPRYLIKTRGQQVTLSCSPISGHRSVSWYQQTPGQGLQFLFEYFSETQRNKGNFPGRFSGRQFSNSRSEMNVSTLELGDSALYLCASSLVRGTEAFFGQGTRLTVV.

The J gene is TRBJ1-2, the V gene TRBV2, with 9 bases fitting TRBD1. After removal of 4 bases from V and 7 bases from J, the junction contained 7 bases not matched to a gene. There are 14 residues in the CDR3. CDR1 is SNHLY, CDR2 FYNNEI, per germline. The chain's CDR3 is CASSGGQGITGYTF. The CDR3 DNA reads TGTGCCAGCAGTGGAGGACAGGGGATAACTGGCTACACCTTC.

The chain joins TRBV10-3 to TRBJ2-3, with 13 positions matching TRBD2. Trimming took 2 bases from V and 3 from J; bases not matched to a gene: 2. The CDR3 spans 16 residues. Germline V gene lookup returns CDR1 ENHRY and CDR2 SYGVKD. In nucleotides, the CDR3 is TGTGCCATCAGTGAGCGGGGACTAGCGGGGACAGATACGCAGTATTTT. This encodes CAISERGLAGTDTQYF.

The rearrangement joins TRBV5-4 to TRBJ1-1; TRBD1 might be the D (6 bases). V was shortened by 4 bases and J by 1 base, with 14 bases between the two germline ends. The CDR3 is made up of 15 amino acids. Germline V gene sequence: CDR1 SGHNT, CDR2 YYREEE (reference sequence). The CDR3 region is CASSTPLTGNTEAFF. In DNA, the CDR3 is TGTGCCAGCAGCACACCCCTGACAGGGAACACTGAAGCTTTCTTT.

This clone was seen just once. This chain joins TRBV5-4 and TRBJ2-7, with 9 positions matching TRBD2. The germline gives CDR1 SGHNT, CDR2 YYREEE (reference sequence). The CDR3 sequence is 15 residues long. Germline trimming cut 5 bases from V and 2 bases from J; bases unmatched to any gene: 8. The CDR3 DNA is TGTGCCAGCAGGCCGAGCGGGGGGACTACCTACGAGCAGTACTTC. Its translation is CASRPSGGTTYEQYF.

This chain links TRBV5-4 with TRBJ1-1; D is possibly TRBD1 (5 bases). V lost 3 bases and J 0 bases, leaving 9 bases between the germline ends. The CDR3 runs 14 residues. CDR1 is SGHNT and CDR2 is YYREEE in the germline V gene (reference sequence). The CDR3 bases are TGTGCCAGCAGCTACACCAGGGTGAACACTGAAGCTTTCTTT. This codes for CASSYTRVNTEAFF. The full variable domain, completed using reference TRBV5-4 and TRBJ1-1, is ETGVTQSPTHLIKTRGQQVTLRCSSQSGHNTVSWYQQALGQGPQFIFQYYREEENGRGNFPPRFSGLQFPNYSSELNVNALELDDSALYLCASSYTRVNTEAFFGQGTRLTVV.

The rearrangement uses TRBV11-2 and TRBJ1-5; TRBD1 agrees at 8 bases. V shed 5 bases, J shed 2 bases, and the junction held 5 bases outside the gene matches. The CDR3 has 15 residues. Germline V gene sequence: CDR1 SGHAT, CDR2 FQNNGV. CDR3 nucleotides: TGTGCCAGCAGCCCCGGGACAGGCCGCAATCAGCCCCAGCATTTT. This gives the protein CASSPGTGRNQPQHF.

V usage is TRBV6-1 and J usage is TRBJ2-5, with D possibly TRBD1 on 5 matching bases. Trimming took off 3 bases at V and 2 bases at J, with 7 bases between the two ends. The CDR3 runs 13 residues. Germline lookup yields CDR1 MNHNS and CDR2 SASEGT. The CDR3 DNA sequence: TGTGCCAGCAGTGACAGGGCGCAAGAGACCCAGTACTTC. This codes for CASSDRAQETQYF.

The chain employs TRBV10-3 and TRBJ2-2; 7 bases are shared with TRBD1. Germline V gene sequence: CDR1 ENHRY, CDR2 SYGVKD. This CDR3 spans 14 amino acids. V shed 5 bases and J 7 bases; nucleotides not matched to a gene: 7. The CDR3 region is CAISNRGTSGELFF. The CDR3 coding sequence is TGTGCCATCAGTAACAGGGGAACTAGCGGGGAGCTGTTTTTT.

J is TRBJ2-1 and V is TRBV2; no firm D call. CDR3 size: 15 residues. Trimming shortened V by 2 bases and J by 0 bases, and 8 bases separated the two germline ends. The germline gives CDR1 SNHLY, CDR2 FYNNEI. CDR3 DNA: TGTGCCAGCAGTGAACGCATGAGCTCCTACAATGAGCAGTTCTTC. It translates to CASSERMSSYNEQFF.

This clone was observed a single time. The gene calls are TRBV18 and TRBJ1-2; 8 bases align to TRBD1. Per germline, CDR1 KGHSH and CDR2 LQKENI. There are 16 residues in the CDR3. Trimming took 2 bases from V and 6 from J; bases not matched to a gene: 11. The CDR3 here is CASSPSARTGRDGYTF. The CDR3 DNA reads as TGTGCCAGCTCACCATCTGCTCGGACAGGGCGCGATGGCTACACCTTC.

The chain couples TRBV6-5 to TRBJ1-3, with TRBD1 matching over 7 bases. CDR3 size: 15 residues. The J segment lost 4 bases and the V segment lost 2 bases, leaving 5 bases of the junction unmatched. CDR1 MNHEY and CDR2 SVGAGI come from the germline V gene. The chain's CDR3 is CASSYTRTGGNTIYF. The CDR3 nucleotides read TGTGCCAGCAGTTACACACGGACAGGCGGAAACACCATATATTTT.

This clone was seen at least ten times. The J gene is TRBJ2-3, the V gene TRBV27; 10 nucleotides agree with TRBD1. The CDR3 has 17 residues. After removal of 2 bases from V and 1 base from J, the junction contained 6 bases not matched to a gene. Germline CDR1 reads MNHEY; CDR2 reads SMNVEV (reference sequence). The CDR3 here is CASSLIAGTGGTDTQYF. The CDR3, as DNA: TGTGCCAGCAGTTTAATAGCCGGGACAGGGGGCACAGATACGCAGTATTTT.